This T cell receptor (beta chain) came from a study of post-analysis software for immune sequencing data. Study-level points and caveats: Higher frequency in patients than in controls was seen for roughly five TRBV segments, with TRBV5-6, TRBV5-1 and TRBV20-1 among them.

TCR beta libraries were prepared from cDNA with unique molecular identifiers. Hundreds of thousands of cDNA molecules came from around 1 to 10 million T cells. TCRdb independently ran MiXCR on the PCR reads; one entry per CDR3 protein. The table records roughly 800,000 distinct CDR3 sequences, around 42% of them present only once. Germline CDR1 is MNHNY and CDR2 is SVGAGI (reference sequence). V was pared by 0 bases and J by 5 bases, with 12 bases between. The CDR3 is 15 residues long. In its sample, this clonotype was seen a few times. Antigen specificity is unknown. This chain uses TRBV6-6 with TRBJ2-3; maybe TRBD1 (6 bases). The receptor was isolated from a girl aged 5-17 years with multiple sclerosis. Material for sequencing was blood. DNA for the CDR3: TGTGCCAGCAGTTACTCTACGGAAGGGGGAGATACGCAGTATTTT. It yields the protein CASSYSTEGGDTQYF.